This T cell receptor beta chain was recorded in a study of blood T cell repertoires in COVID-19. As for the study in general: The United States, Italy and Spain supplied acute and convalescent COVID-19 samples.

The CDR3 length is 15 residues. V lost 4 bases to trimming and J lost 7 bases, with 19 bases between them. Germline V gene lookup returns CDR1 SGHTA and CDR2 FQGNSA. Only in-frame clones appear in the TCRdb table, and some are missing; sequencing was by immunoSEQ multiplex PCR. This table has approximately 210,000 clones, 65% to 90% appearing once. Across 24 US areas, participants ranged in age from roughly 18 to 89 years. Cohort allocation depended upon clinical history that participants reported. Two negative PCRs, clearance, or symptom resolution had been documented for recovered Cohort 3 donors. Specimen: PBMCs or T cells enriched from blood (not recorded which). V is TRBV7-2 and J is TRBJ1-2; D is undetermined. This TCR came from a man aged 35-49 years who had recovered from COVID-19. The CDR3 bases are TGTGCCAGCAGCTGGATGGGTCGACACTTGGGTGGCTACACCTTC. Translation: CASSWMGRHLGGYTF.